The 14 T cell receptor beta chains below all came from one sample that was sequenced in a study of shared clonotypes between healthy human individuals. The assay was immunoSEQ multiplex PCR, and TCRdb's table has in-frame clones only and misses some. The table has about 2.4 million clones, roughly 92% seen once. Sequencing was done on a sample of naive CD4+ T cells sorted from blood. The subset denotes: CD45RA+ positively selected. These receptors came from a man between 18 and 35 years old in good health.

The chain is built from TRBV7-9 and TRBJ2-7; D is perhaps TRBD1 (5 bases). CDR3 length equals 13 residues. Germline values: CDR1 SEHNR, CDR2 FQNEAQ (reference sequence). Trimming pared 5 bases from V and 5 bases from J, leaving 13 bases between. The CDR3 region has the DNA TGTGCCAGCAGCCATGGACACTACAACGAGCAGTACTTC. It yields the protein CASSHGHYNEQYF.

CDR3 DNA: TGCGCCAGCAGTACCAACGTGGGGGGGGGAGGCGAGCAGTACTTC. This gives the protein CASSTNVGGGGEQYF. This chain uses TRBV10-1 with TRBJ2-7; 7 bases line up with TRBD2. CDR1 and CDR2 (germline): WNHNN, SYGVQD (reference sequence). V lost 5 bases and J lost 6; bases outside the gene matches: 13. This CDR3 spans 15 amino acids.

This chain links TRBV7-2 with TRBJ2-5, with 7 bases aligning to TRBD1. This CDR3 is 16 amino acids long. CDR1 and CDR2 from the germline V gene are SGHTA and FQGNSA. V shed 1 base and J 0 bases; nucleotides not matched to a gene: 5. CDR3 DNA sequence: TGTGCCAGCAGCTTAGTGGCGACAGGGAACCAAGAGACCCAGTACTTC. Residues: CASSLVATGNQETQYF.

The chain links TRBV19 to TRBJ2-2, with D perhaps being TRBD1 or TRBD2 (5 bases each). Trimming removed 2 bases from V and 7 bases from J, with 8 bases in between. Germline CDR1 reads LNHDA; CDR2 reads SQIVND (reference sequence). The CDR3 extends over 13 amino acids. The CDR3: CASSISGGGELFF. CDR3 nucleotides: TGTGCCAGTAGTATAAGTGGGGGCGGGGAGCTGTTTTTT.

The chain combines TRBV27 with TRBJ2-7; 10 bases are shared with TRBD2. Germline loops: CDR1 MNHEY, CDR2 SMNVEV (reference sequence). The CDR3 runs to 16 residues. V lost 3 bases and J lost 3; bases outside the gene matches: 8. The CDR3, as DNA: TGTGCCAGCAGTTTTCCAGGGGCTAGCGGGAGCTACGAGCAGTACTTC. It codes for CASSFPGASGSYEQYF.

The V gene is TRBV6-5, the J gene TRBJ1-1; the D gene is possibly TRBD1 (6 bases). CDR1 and CDR2 from the germline V gene are MNHEY and SVGAGI. V gave up 7 bases and J gave up 1 base, with 10 bases separating them. The CDR3 spans 13 residues. The chain's CDR3 is CASTQGTNTEAFF. The CDR3 coding sequence is TGTGCCAGCACGCAGGGGACGAACACTGAAGCTTTCTTT.

The V gene is TRBV5-1, the J gene TRBJ2-7; D gene ambiguous. Germline V lookup: CDR1 SGHRS, CDR2 YFSETQ. Trimming shortened V by 1 base and J by 1 base, and 12 bases separated the two germline ends. This CDR3 spans 15 amino acids. As DNA, the CDR3 is TGCGCCAGCAGCTTGTTTGGCGGTAGTTCCTACGAGCAGTACTTC. It translates to CASSLFGGSSYEQYF.

The chain combines TRBV30 with TRBJ2-1; 8 nucleotides align to TRBD2. In germline, CDR1 is GTSNPN, CDR2 SVGIG (reference sequence). The CDR3 loop spans 14 amino acids. The junction had 9 bases not matched to a gene; V was cut back by 2 bases and J by 9 bases. CDR3 protein: CAWSPGTRVGEQFF. In DNA, the CDR3 is TGTGCCTGGAGTCCCGGGACTAGAGTGGGTGAGCAGTTCTTC.

This chain uses TRBV7-2 with TRBJ2-1, with no clear D. The CDR3 totals 14 residues. The germline V gene has CDR1 SGHTA and CDR2 FQGNSA. Trimming removed 1 base from V and 6 bases from J, with 10 bases in between. The CDR3 loop reads CASSLEVAANEQFF. In DNA, the CDR3 is TGTGCCAGCAGCTTAGAGGTTGCGGCCAATGAGCAGTTCTTC.

The rearrangement joins TRBV19 to TRBJ2-5; weak D call: TRBD1 (5 bases). This CDR3 spans 17 amino acids. Trimming removed 6 bases at V and 0 bases at J, with 20 bases between. The germline CDR1 and CDR2 sequences are LNHDA and SQIVND (reference sequence). CDR3 amino acids: CASSKGDRRIHQETQYF. In nucleotides, the CDR3 is TGTGCCAGTAGCAAAGGGGATAGGAGAATTCACCAAGAGACCCAGTACTTC.

The chain combines TRBV6-5 with TRBJ1-3; TRBD1 might be the D (6 bases). Trimming stripped 4 bases from V and 0 bases from J, with 10 bases between. Germline V lookup: CDR1 MNHEY, CDR2 SVGAGI. This CDR3 has 15 amino acids. CDR3: CASSLSGVSGNTIYF. In DNA form, the CDR3 reads TGTGCCAGCAGTTTATCAGGGGTCTCTGGAAACACCATATATTTT.

The rearrangement links TRBV6-5 to TRBJ2-3; possible D gene TRBD2, 5 bases. Trimming took off 6 bases at V and 6 bases at J, with 16 bases between the two ends. Germline V CDR1 and CDR2: MNHEY, SVGAGI. The CDR3 contains 14 residues. The CDR3 spells CASSPGIILDTQYF. In DNA, the CDR3 is TGTGCCAGCAGCCCCGGGATAATACTCGATACGCAGTATTTT.

The rearrangement links TRBV7-2 to TRBJ1-2, with unresolved D. The CDR3 is 13 residues long. Germline V gene lookup returns CDR1 SGHTA and CDR2 FQGNSA. With 4 bases removed from V and 3 bases from J, the gap between germline ends came to 9 bases. The CDR3 loop is CASSSYLDYGYTF. Here the CDR3 DNA reads TGTGCCAGCAGCTCTTATTTGGACTATGGCTACACCTTC.

This clone has a single count. The chain carries TRBV18 and TRBJ2-2; D might be TRBD1 or TRBD2, each matching 5 bases. Germline V CDR1 and CDR2: KGHSH, LQKENI. V was pared by 6 bases and J by 4 bases, with 18 bases between. The CDR3 totals 16 residues. The DNA of the CDR3 is TGTGCCAGCTCCTCGGGACCTCGGACCTTCACCGGGGAGCTGTTTTTT. This sequence encodes CASSSGPRTFTGELFF.